The rows below give T cell receptor beta chains drawn from one sample of a study of T cell responses to AZD1222 COVID-19 vaccine. This table comes from immunoSEQ multiplex PCR, and its TCRdb copy is limited to in-frame clones, with some not included. This table holds 150,000 to 200,000 clones, 94% found once. The material was peripheral blood, obtained on day 0 of AZD1222 vaccination. These receptors were taken from an adult in good health. The CDR3 runs from the conserved cysteine through the conserved F or W. Each record gives: V gene, D gene, CDR3 length, clone size, J gene, CDR3 protein, CDR3 DNA. D genes are given only for firm matches. Only part of the rows carry a size: once, few, many, or a class if the clone is expanded.

V gene: TRBV4-1
D gene: -
CDR3 length: 18
clone size: -
J gene: TRBJ2-5
CDR3 protein: CASSQEGIGRFPPETQYF
CDR3 DNA: TGCGCCAGCAGCCAAGAAGGGATCGGACGCTTCCCGCCGGAGACCCAGTACTTC

V gene: TRBV28
D gene: -
CDR3 length: 16
clone size: -
J gene: TRBJ2-7
CDR3 protein: CASSLPPPSRTYEQYF
CDR3 DNA: TGTGCCAGCAGTTTACCCCCACCATCACGGACCTACGAGCAGTACTTC

V gene: TRBV27
D gene: -
CDR3 length: 15
clone size: -
J gene: TRBJ1-6
CDR3 protein: CASSFFSGGNSPLHF
CDR3 DNA: TGTGCCAGCAGTTTCTTCTCGGGGGGAAATTCACCCCTCCACTTT

V gene: TRBV28
D gene: -
CDR3 length: 11
clone size: -
J gene: TRBJ2-4
CDR3 protein: CASSLNRAQYF
CDR3 DNA: TGTGCCAGCAGTCTGAACAGGGCTCAGTACTTC

V gene: TRBV7-8
D gene: TRBD2
CDR3 length: 19
clone size: -
J gene: TRBJ2-1
CDR3 protein: CASSPRRSGSSSSYNEQFF
CDR3 DNA: TGTGCCAGCAGCCCCCGAAGGAGCGGGAGTAGTAGCTCCTACAATGAGCAGTTCTTC

V gene: TRBV6-5
D gene: -
CDR3 length: 11
clone size: -
J gene: TRBJ1-2
CDR3 protein: CAIGGVYGYTF
CDR3 DNA: TGTGCCATCGGAGGGGTCTATGGCTACACCTTC

V gene: TRBV12-3/TRBV12-4
D gene: -
CDR3 length: 12
clone size: -
J gene: TRBJ2-3
CDR3 protein: CASSFLVDTQYF
CDR3 DNA: TGTGCCAGCAGTTTTCTTGTAGATACGCAGTATTTT

V gene: TRBV6-2/TRBV6-3
D gene: TRBD1
CDR3 length: 18
clone size: -
J gene: TRBJ2-2
CDR3 protein: CASSSDLGGQMRTGELFF
CDR3 DNA: TGTGCCAGCAGTTCGGATTTAGGGGGACAGATGAGGACCGGGGAGCTGTTTTTT

V gene: TRBV30
D gene: -
CDR3 length: 14
clone size: -
J gene: TRBJ1-2
CDR3 protein: CAWSRTPLSRGYTF
CDR3 DNA: TGTGCCTGGAGTCGGACACCTTTATCTAGGGGCTACACCTTC

V gene: TRBV10-2
D gene: TRBD1
CDR3 length: 14
clone size: -
J gene: TRBJ1-3
CDR3 protein: CASSRGQDGNTIYF
CDR3 DNA: TGCGCCAGCAGTAGGGGACAGGACGGAAACACCATATATTTT

V gene: TRBV11-3
D gene: -
CDR3 length: 14
clone size: -
J gene: TRBJ1-1
CDR3 protein: CASSLGGQGGAAFF
CDR3 DNA: TGTGCCAGCAGCTTGGGGGGCCAGGGTGGAGCAGCTTTCTTT

V gene: TRBV30
D gene: TRBD1
CDR3 length: 16
clone size: -
J gene: TRBJ1-3
CDR3 protein: CAWTRGPGAAGNTIYF
CDR3 DNA: TGTGCCTGGACTAGGGGGCCGGGGGCGGCCGGAAACACCATATATTTT

V gene: TRBV9
D gene: -
CDR3 length: 14
clone size: -
J gene: TRBJ1-1
CDR3 protein: CASSVETGASEAFF
CDR3 DNA: TGTGCCAGCAGCGTAGAGACGGGGGCCTCTGAAGCTTTCTTT

V gene: TRBV7-9
D gene: -
CDR3 length: 16
clone size: -
J gene: TRBJ1-3
CDR3 protein: CASSLKATGPGNTIYF
CDR3 DNA: TGTGCCAGCAGCTTAAAAGCTACAGGGCCTGGAAACACCATATATTTT

V gene: TRBV15
D gene: TRBD1
CDR3 length: 14
clone size: -
J gene: TRBJ1-2
CDR3 protein: CATSKDRGHVGYTF
CDR3 DNA: TGTGCCACCAGCAAGGACAGGGGTCATGTTGGCTACACCTTC

V gene: TRBV28
D gene: -
CDR3 length: 12
clone size: once
J gene: TRBJ2-7
CDR3 protein: CASSEGAYEQYF
CDR3 DNA: TGTGCCAGCAGTGAAGGAGCTTACGAGCAGTACTTC

V gene: TRBV3-1/TRBV3-2
D gene: -
CDR3 length: 14
clone size: -
J gene: TRBJ1-2
CDR3 protein: CASSQIDANYGYTF
CDR3 DNA: TGTGCCAGCAGCCAGATAGACGCAAACTATGGCTACACCTTC

V gene: TRBV19
D gene: -
CDR3 length: 11
clone size: -
J gene: TRBJ2-1
CDR3 protein: CASRLYNEQFF
CDR3 DNA: TGTGCCAGTCGGCTGTACAATGAGCAGTTCTTC

V gene: TRBV20-1
D gene: -
CDR3 length: 15
clone size: -
J gene: TRBJ2-1
CDR3 protein: CSASGRSSSYNEQFF
CDR3 DNA: TGCAGTGCTAGTGGCAGGAGTAGCTCCTACAATGAGCAGTTCTTC

V gene: TRBV3-1/TRBV3-2
D gene: -
CDR3 length: 16
clone size: once
J gene: TRBJ1-1
CDR3 protein: CASSQGTPVGNTEAFF
CDR3 DNA: TGTGCCAGCAGCCAAGGAACCCCCGTGGGGAACACTGAAGCTTTCTTT

V gene: TRBV11-2
D gene: -
CDR3 length: 12
clone size: -
J gene: TRBJ2-1
CDR3 protein: CASSYISNEQFF
CDR3 DNA: TGTGCCAGCAGCTACATTAGCAATGAGCAGTTCTTC

V gene: TRBV2
D gene: -
CDR3 length: 13
clone size: once
J gene: TRBJ1-3
CDR3 protein: CASRGISRNTIYF
CDR3 DNA: TGTGCCAGCAGGGGAATTAGTAGGAACACCATATATTTT

V gene: TRBV15
D gene: TRBD2
CDR3 length: 16
clone size: once
J gene: TRBJ2-3
CDR3 protein: CATSSRLAGSRDTQYF
CDR3 DNA: TGTGCCACCAGCTCTCGACTAGCGGGGTCTCGGGATACGCAGTATTTT

V gene: TRBV9
D gene: TRBD2
CDR3 length: 15
clone size: once
J gene: TRBJ2-1
CDR3 protein: CASSVLAGVGNEQFF
CDR3 DNA: TGTGCCAGCAGCGTCTTAGCGGGAGTTGGCAATGAGCAGTTCTTC

V gene: TRBV11-2
D gene: -
CDR3 length: 14
clone size: -
J gene: TRBJ1-2
CDR3 protein: CASSLVRGIYGYTF
CDR3 DNA: TGTGCCAGCAGCTTAGTGAGGGGCATCTATGGCTACACCTTC

V gene: TRBV9
D gene: TRBD2
CDR3 length: 14
clone size: -
J gene: TRBJ2-3
CDR3 protein: CASSPRLARDTQYF
CDR3 DNA: TGTGCCAGCAGCCCCAGACTAGCAAGAGATACGCAGTATTTT

V gene: TRBV7-9
D gene: -
CDR3 length: 13
clone size: -
J gene: TRBJ1-1
CDR3 protein: CASREGRFTEAFF
CDR3 DNA: TGTGCCAGCAGAGAAGGCAGATTCACTGAAGCTTTCTTT

V gene: TRBV9
D gene: -
CDR3 length: 17
clone size: -
J gene: TRBJ2-3
CDR3 protein: CASSVAESDLRRDTQYF
CDR3 DNA: TGTGCCAGCAGCGTAGCTGAGTCGGACCTGAGGCGGGATACGCAGTATTTT

V gene: TRBV25-1
D gene: -
CDR3 length: 13
clone size: -
J gene: TRBJ2-1
CDR3 protein: CASSEGGGYEQFF
CDR3 DNA: TGTGCCAGCAGTGAGGGAGGCGGGTATGAGCAGTTCTTC

V gene: TRBV3-1/TRBV3-2
D gene: TRBD1
CDR3 length: 16
clone size: -
J gene: TRBJ2-5
CDR3 protein: CASSVGQGAGVETQYF
CDR3 DNA: TGTGCCAGCAGTGTAGGACAGGGGGCAGGTGTGGAGACCCAGTACTTC

V gene: TRBV10-1
D gene: -
CDR3 length: 15
clone size: -
J gene: TRBJ2-7
CDR3 protein: CASSESRGSSYEQYF
CDR3 DNA: TGCGCCAGCAGTGAGTCGAGAGGGTCTAGCTACGAGCAGTACTTC

V gene: TRBV7-9
D gene: TRBD2
CDR3 length: 15
clone size: once
J gene: TRBJ2-7
CDR3 protein: CASSSGEGLTYEQYF
CDR3 DNA: TGTGCCAGCAGTTCGGGGGAGGGGCTCACCTACGAGCAGTACTTC

V gene: TRBV5-1
D gene: -
CDR3 length: 13
clone size: -
J gene: TRBJ1-5
CDR3 protein: CASSVTGNQPQHF
CDR3 DNA: TGCGCCAGCAGCGTAACGGGCAATCAGCCCCAGCATTTT

V gene: TRBV10-1
D gene: -
CDR3 length: 17
clone size: -
J gene: TRBJ2-3
CDR3 protein: CASSGDMRALRADTQYF
CDR3 DNA: TGCGCCAGCAGTGGGGATATGCGAGCACTTAGGGCAGATACGCAGTATTTT

V gene: TRBV27
D gene: -
CDR3 length: 15
clone size: -
J gene: TRBJ2-1
CDR3 protein: CASSLWTSSYNEQFF
CDR3 DNA: TGTGCCAGCAGTTTATGGACGAGCTCCTACAATGAGCAGTTCTTC

V gene: TRBV16
D gene: -
CDR3 length: 13
clone size: -
J gene: TRBJ1-2
CDR3 protein: CASTRRQGGGYTF
CDR3 DNA: TGTGCCAGCACACGCCGTCAGGGTGGGGGCTACACCTTC

V gene: TRBV27
D gene: -
CDR3 length: 16
clone size: once
J gene: TRBJ2-3
CDR3 protein: CASRRVDRPHLDTQYF
CDR3 DNA: TGTGCCAGCAGGCGGGTAGACAGGCCACATCTGGATACGCAGTATTTT

V gene: TRBV9
D gene: -
CDR3 length: 16
clone size: -
J gene: TRBJ1-1
CDR3 protein: CASSVGAGSTHTEAFF
CDR3 DNA: TGTGCCAGCAGCGTAGGGGCAGGTAGTACGCACACTGAAGCTTTCTTT

V gene: TRBV28
D gene: TRBD2
CDR3 length: 13
clone size: -
J gene: TRBJ2-3
CDR3 protein: CATVAGAGDTQYF
CDR3 DNA: TGTGCCACTGTAGCGGGAGCGGGAGATACGCAGTATTTT

V gene: TRBV12-1
D gene: -
CDR3 length: 13
clone size: -
J gene: TRBJ2-7
CDR3 protein: CASSFRGPNEQYF
CDR3 DNA: TGTGCCAGCAGCTTCAGGGGGCCCAACGAGCAGTACTTC

V gene: TRBV19
D gene: -
CDR3 length: 13
clone size: -
J gene: TRBJ1-2
CDR3 protein: CATKHGGNYGYTF
CDR3 DNA: TGTGCCACCAAGCATGGGGGCAACTATGGCTACACCTTC

V gene: TRBV6-1
D gene: -
CDR3 length: 15
clone size: -
J gene: TRBJ1-6
CDR3 protein: CASSELRADVSPLHF
CDR3 DNA: TGTGCCAGCAGTGAACTGAGGGCTGACGTTTCACCCCTCCACTTT

V gene: TRBV9
D gene: -
CDR3 length: 15
clone size: -
J gene: TRBJ1-2
CDR3 protein: CASSVEIGAQYGYTF
CDR3 DNA: TGTGCCAGCAGCGTAGAAATAGGGGCCCAATATGGCTACACCTTC

V gene: TRBV5-5
D gene: TRBD2
CDR3 length: 15
clone size: -
J gene: TRBJ2-7
CDR3 protein: CASSRRLAGAYEQYF
CDR3 DNA: TGTGCCAGCAGCAGAAGACTAGCGGGAGCCTACGAGCAGTACTTC

V gene: TRBV6-5
D gene: TRBD1
CDR3 length: 15
clone size: -
J gene: TRBJ2-1
CDR3 protein: CASSYGTGAYNEQFF
CDR3 DNA: TGTGCCAGCAGTTACGGGACAGGGGCCTACAATGAGCAGTTCTTC

V gene: TRBV10-3
D gene: TRBD2
CDR3 length: 15
clone size: once
J gene: TRBJ2-5
CDR3 protein: CAISESHREESTQYF
CDR3 DNA: TGTGCCATCAGTGAGTCCCACCGGGAGGAGTCGACCCAGTACTTC

V gene: TRBV30
D gene: -
CDR3 length: 13
clone size: -
J gene: TRBJ1-6
CDR3 protein: CAWSGRLNSPLHF
CDR3 DNA: TGTGCCTGGTCGGGACGGCTTAATTCACCCCTCCACTTT

V gene: TRBV2
D gene: -
CDR3 length: 14
clone size: few
J gene: TRBJ2-7
CDR3 protein: CASSSRRAQSEQYF
CDR3 DNA: TGTGCCAGCAGCTCCCGGAGGGCCCAATCCGAGCAGTACTTC

V gene: TRBV10-2
D gene: TRBD1
CDR3 length: 15
clone size: -
J gene: TRBJ2-5
CDR3 protein: CASSYPGQGLETQYF
CDR3 DNA: TGCGCCAGCAGTTATCCGGGACAGGGATTAGAGACCCAGTACTTC

V gene: TRBV11-2
D gene: -
CDR3 length: 13
clone size: few
J gene: TRBJ1-5
CDR3 protein: CASSLNFGQPQHF
CDR3 DNA: TGTGCCAGCAGCTTAAACTTCGGGCAGCCCCAGCATTTT

V gene: TRBV7-3
D gene: -
CDR3 length: 12
clone size: -
J gene: TRBJ1-1
CDR3 protein: CASSPPGGTAFF
CDR3 DNA: TGTGCCAGCAGCCCGCCGGGGGGTACGGCTTTCTTT

V gene: TRBV19
D gene: -
CDR3 length: 15
clone size: -
J gene: TRBJ2-7
CDR3 protein: CASRPELGGSYEQYF
CDR3 DNA: TGTGCCAGTAGGCCTGAGTTGGGCGGTTCCTACGAGCAGTACTTC

V gene: TRBV4-1
D gene: -
CDR3 length: 18
clone size: -
J gene: TRBJ1-1
CDR3 protein: CASSQGAAGRRVNTEAFF
CDR3 DNA: TGCGCCAGCAGCCAAGGGGCCGCAGGGCGAAGGGTGAACACTGAAGCTTTCTTT

V gene: TRBV4-1
D gene: -
CDR3 length: 11
clone size: -
J gene: TRBJ2-1
CDR3 protein: CASSGMNEQFF
CDR3 DNA: TGCGCCAGCTCAGGCATGAATGAGCAGTTCTTC